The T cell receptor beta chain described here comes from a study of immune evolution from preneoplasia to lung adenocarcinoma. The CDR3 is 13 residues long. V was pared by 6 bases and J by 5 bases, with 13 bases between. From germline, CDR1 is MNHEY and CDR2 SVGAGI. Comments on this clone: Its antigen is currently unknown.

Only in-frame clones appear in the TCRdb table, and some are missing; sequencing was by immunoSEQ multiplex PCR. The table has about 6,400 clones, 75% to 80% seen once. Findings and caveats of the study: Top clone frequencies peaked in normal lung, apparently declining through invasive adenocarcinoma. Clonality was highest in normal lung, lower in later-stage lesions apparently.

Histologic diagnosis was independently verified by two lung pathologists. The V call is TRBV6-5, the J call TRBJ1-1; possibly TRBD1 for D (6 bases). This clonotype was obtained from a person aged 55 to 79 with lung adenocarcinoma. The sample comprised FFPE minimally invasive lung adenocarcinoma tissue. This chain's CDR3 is CASRLTGMTEAFF. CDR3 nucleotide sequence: TGTGCCAGCAGGCTTACAGGGATGACTGAAGCTTTCTTT.